The present T cell receptor (beta chain) was sequenced within a study of blood T cell repertoires in COVID-19. As for the study in general: Samples representing acute and convalescent COVID-19 were sourced from the United States, Italy and Spain. Sources were T cells, B-cell-depleted T cells, or PBMCs; the material itself was cDNA or gDNA.

The authors' processing: Estimated nucleated cell counts came from reference gene primer amplification. TCRdb's table, derived via immunoSEQ multiplex PCR, lists solely in-frame clones and lacks some. The V and J calls and the clone size are those of that table, but D and trimming were determined from the DNA. Here the sample spans 70,000 to 85,000 clones, more than 80% being singletons. V was trimmed by 5 bases and J by 3 bases, leaving 20 bases between them. Germline CDR1 and CDR2: SGHRS and YFSETQ. The CDR3 contains 16 residues. Sequenced sample: peripheral blood. This chain connects TRBV5-1 to TRBJ1-1, with D possibly TRBD1 on 5 matching bases. This clonotype was obtained from an elderly woman with acute or convalescent COVID-19. CDR3 DNA sequence: TGCGCCAGCAGTTGGCAGGGTTCCGAGTTGGACACTGAAGCTTTCTTT. This gives the protein CASSWQGSELDTEAFF.